The 23 T cell receptor beta chains presented below share a single source sample, sequenced in a study of CD8+CD57+ T cells in acquired aplastic anemia. Genomic DNA, serving as template, underwent TCR beta VDJ and CDR3 profiling. MiXCR, run by TCRdb on the reads, gives a single entry per CDR3 protein. The sample has around 170,000 distinct CDR3 sequences, approximately 49% seen once; the top ten hold 2.9%. The sequencing input was sorted CD4+, CD8+, or CD8+CD57+ T cells (not recorded which) from PBMCs. These receptors came from a human donor in good health.

The CDR3 DNA reads TGCGCCAGCAGTGATGGGGCCGAAGCTTTCTTT. Translated, it gives CASSDGAEAFF. The V and J genes are TRBV10-2 and TRBJ1-1; D possibly corresponds to TRBD1 (5 bases). Per germline, CDR1 WSHSY and CDR2 SAAADI. The CDR3 contains 11 residues. V shed 3 bases and J shed 8 bases, with 7 bases lying between them.

This clonotype showed up many times. The chain employs TRBV9 and TRBJ2-1; 7 nucleotides align to TRBD2. The V gene end was trimmed by 0 bases and the J gene end by 8 bases; junction bases not matched to a gene: 5. The CDR3 is made up of 14 amino acids. Looked up from germline, CDR1 is SGDLS and CDR2 is YYNGEE. CDR3 DNA: TGTGCCAGCAGCGTAGGTCGCGGGAGTCATGAGCAGTTCTTC. As protein: CASSVGRGSHEQFF.

The CDR3 nucleotides read TGTGCCAGCAGTTTTCCGGGACAGGGGAAATACTTC. This encodes CASSFPGQGKYF. The chain employs TRBV5-4 and TRBJ2-7; 10 bases map to TRBD1. This CDR3 comprises 12 residues. Trimming took 5 bases from V and 13 from J; bases not matched to a gene: 9. Germline lookup yields CDR1 SGHNT and CDR2 YYREEE (reference sequence).

This clonotype was counted at least ten times. This rearrangement joins TRBV19 to TRBJ1-5; TRBD1 agrees at 7 bases. Germline trimming cut 5 bases from V and 1 base from J; bases unmatched to any gene: 2. In germline, CDR1 is LNHDA, CDR2 SQIVND (reference sequence). This CDR3 has 14 residues. The CDR3 DNA sequence: TGTGCCAGTAGTGAACAGGGGAGCAATCAGCCCCAGCATTTT. Protein sequence: CASSEQGSNQPQHF.

The V gene is TRBV30, the J gene TRBJ2-3; D gene ambiguous. V shed 1 base and J shed 0 bases, with 5 bases lying between them. The CDR3 loop spans 13 amino acids. Germline loops: CDR1 GTSNPN, CDR2 SVGIG (reference sequence). The CDR3 DNA reads as TGTGCCTGGAGTGACAGTAGCACAGATACGCAGTATTTT. Its translation: CAWSDSSTDTQYF.

This clonotype has a count of ten or more. The V and J genes are TRBV19 and TRBJ1-5, with 7 bases fitting TRBD1. Germline V gene sequence: CDR1 LNHDA, CDR2 SQIVND (reference sequence). The CDR3 is 15 residues long. The V gene end was trimmed by 4 bases and the J gene end by 7 bases; junction bases not matched to a gene: 10. The CDR3, as DNA: TGTGCCAGTAGTAGGTTTACAGGGGATGAACAGCCCCAGCATTTT. It specifies CASSRFTGDEQPQHF.

Worth noting for this clonotype: One base away lies a much larger clone, so this may be a sequencing read error. V is TRBV6-1 and J is TRBJ1-6, with 7 bases matching TRBD1. Germline trimming cut 6 bases from V and 8 bases from J; bases unmatched to any gene: 4. Germline V gene sequence: CDR1 MNHNS, CDR2 SASEGT. The CDR3 sequence is 13 residues long. Written as DNA, the CDR3 is TGTGCCAGCAGGGAGGGGGCAGATTCACCCCTCCACTTT. It is translated as CASREGADSPLHF.

This clonotype occurred many times. The chain carries TRBV5-1 and TRBJ1-4; D is perhaps TRBD1 (6 bases). The CDR3 is made up of 13 amino acids. The germline V gene encodes CDR1 SGHRS and CDR2 YFSETQ. Trimming cost V 2 bases and J 8 bases, with 10 bases left between them. For the CDR3, the DNA is TGCGCCAGCAGCTTTACAGGGCGGGAAAAACTGTTTTTT. Translation: CASSFTGREKLFF.

Turning to this clonotype: A much larger clone differs by one base, so this may be a read error. V gene TRBV6-1 combines with J gene TRBJ2-5, with 11 positions matching TRBD1. The CDR3 contains 15 residues. Trimming at V came to 6 bases and at J to 10 bases, leaving 13 bases not matched to a gene. The germline V gene has CDR1 MNHNS and CDR2 SASEGT. The chain's CDR3 is CASRAPGQGVWIQYF. Written as DNA, the CDR3 is TGTGCCAGCAGAGCGCCGGGACAGGGGGTGTGGATCCAGTACTTC.

Only a few counts were recorded for this clonotype. The chain combines TRBV7-2 with TRBJ2-3; D possibly uses TRBD1 or TRBD2 (5 bases each). CDR1 SGHTA and CDR2 FQGNSA come from the germline V gene. This CDR3 has 13 residues. Trimming took 5 bases from V and 6 from J, leaving 12 bases between them. The CDR3 bases are TGTGCCAGCAGCGGGACGGTTAAGGATACGCAGTATTTT. It encodes CASSGTVKDTQYF.

V usage is TRBV11-2 and J usage is TRBJ1-6, with D possibly TRBD1 on 6 matching bases. Germline V CDR1 and CDR2: SGHAT, FQNNGV. V was pared by 0 bases and J by 10 bases, with 13 bases between. This CDR3 is built from 15 residues. Here the CDR3 reads CASSLEGGPRSPLHF. The CDR3 region has the DNA TGTGCCAGCAGCTTAGAGGGGGGCCCTAGATCACCCCTCCACTTT.

This clonotype appeared many times. The chain joins TRBV14 to TRBJ1-4; weak D call: TRBD1 (6 bases). The germline gives CDR1 SGHDN, CDR2 FVKESK. Trimming left V 6 bases short and J 3 bases short, with 14 bases between. This CDR3 spans 15 amino acids. The CDR3 here is CASSRGATANEKLFF. The CDR3 coding sequence is TGTGCCAGCAGTAGGGGGGCGACTGCTAATGAAAAACTGTTTTTT.

This clonotype was detected ten times or more. The chain carries TRBV19 and TRBJ2-1; D perhaps matches TRBD2 (6 bases). Per the germline V gene, CDR1 is LNHDA and CDR2 is SQIVND (reference sequence). This CDR3 comprises 16 residues. Deletions cut 1 base from V and 0 bases from J, with 10 bases between. The CDR3 protein is CASSIVGGSSYNEQFF. The CDR3 coding sequence is TGTGCCAGTAGTATAGTCGGGGGAAGCTCCTACAATGAGCAGTTCTTC.

The chain employs TRBV25-1 and TRBJ2-1; possibly TRBD1 or TRBD2 for D (5 bases each). Trimming took 10 bases from V and 8 from J, leaving 12 bases between them. The CDR3 spans 11 residues. Germline V gene sequence: CDR1 MGHDK, CDR2 SYGVNS. CDR3 sequence (DNA): TGTGCCACCATGAGGGGTGATGAGCAGTTCTTC. It is translated as CATMRGDEQFF.

J is TRBJ1-1 and V is TRBV10-2; possible D gene TRBD1, 6 bases. The CDR3 is 14 residues long. Germline CDR1 reads WSHSY; CDR2 reads SAAADI. V was pared by 7 bases and J by 0 bases, with 12 bases between. CDR3 protein: CASTLGHLNTEAFF. The DNA of the CDR3 is TGCGCCAGCACCCTGGGACACCTGAACACTGAAGCTTTCTTT.

This clonotype was counted many times. The chain joins TRBV11-2 to TRBJ1-2; unclear D gene. V was trimmed by 3 bases and J by 6 bases, leaving 11 bases between them. The CDR3 spans 13 residues. Germline V CDR1 and CDR2: SGHAT, FQNNGV. CDR3 amino acids: CASSFRHGDGYTF. In DNA form, the CDR3 reads TGTGCCAGCAGCTTTAGACACGGGGATGGCTACACCTTC.

The chain employs TRBV18 and TRBJ2-7; D assignment may be TRBD1 or TRBD2 (5 bases each). CDR3 length: 13 amino acids. V lost 8 bases, J lost 0 bases, and 11 bases lay in between. Per the germline V gene, CDR1 is KGHSH and CDR2 is LQKENI. The CDR3, as DNA: TGTGCCAGCGGGACCCAGCCCTCCTACGAGCAGTACTTC. Its protein product is CASGTQPSYEQYF.

This clonotype was observed at least ten times. The chain has TRBV7-9 and TRBJ2-5, with unresolved D. CDR1 SEHNR and CDR2 FQNEAQ come from the germline V gene (reference sequence). The CDR3 covers 13 residues. V dropped 1 base and J dropped 8 bases, with 11 bases sitting between them. CDR3 nucleotides: TGTGCCAGCAGCTTAGTGTCTGGGCAAACCCAGTACTTC. As protein: CASSLVSGQTQYF.

This clonotype came up a few times. This chain links TRBV28 with TRBJ1-5; 8 positions agree with TRBD1. The germline V gene has CDR1 MDHEN and CDR2 SYDVKM. Trimming at V came to 7 bases and at J to 0 bases, leaving 8 bases not matched to a gene. The CDR3 is made up of 16 amino acids. This CDR3 reads CASTPRGQGSNQPQHF. CDR3 DNA: TGTGCCAGCACCCCCAGAGGACAGGGTAGCAATCAGCCCCAGCATTTT. The entire variable domain, with the rest obtained from reference TRBV28 and TRBJ1-5, is as follows: DVKVTQSSRYLVKRTGEKVFLECVQDMDHENMFWYRQDPGLGLRLIYFSYDVKMKEKGDIPEGYSVSREKKERFSLILESASTNQTSMYLCASTPRGQGSNQPQHFGDGTRLSIL.

In the case of this clonotype: A read error may explain this, as a much larger clone is one base away. This chain's CDR3 is CASSGLAAPPEQYF. CDR3 DNA sequence: TGTGCCAGCAGTGGTCTAGCGGCACCCCCTGAGCAGTACTTC. V and J are TRBV6-2 or TRBV6-3 and TRBJ2-7; TRBD2 matches 7 bases. The J segment lost 7 bases and the V segment lost 5 bases, leaving 11 bases of the junction unmatched. CDR3 size: 14 residues. Germline CDR1 and CDR2: MNHEY and SVGEGT.

Ten or more counts support this clonotype. The CDR3 region is CASSPPSLGETQYF. CDR3 nucleotides: TGCGCCAGCAGCCCGCCGTCCCTGGGAGAGACCCAGTACTTC. The gene calls are TRBV5-1 and TRBJ2-5, with D uncertain. V lost 4 bases to trimming and J lost 4 bases, with 14 bases between them. The germline CDR1 and CDR2 sequences are SGHRS and YFSETQ. The CDR3 extends over 14 amino acids.

This clonotype was counted many times. This chain uses TRBV4-1 with TRBJ2-7, with D perhaps TRBD1 (6 bases). This CDR3 spans 15 amino acids. From germline, CDR1 is MGHRA and CDR2 YSYEKL. Trimming pared 2 bases from V and 4 bases from J, leaving 15 bases between. The DNA of the CDR3 is TGCGCCAGCAGCCAATTGACAGGCGCAGAGTACGAGCAGTACTTC. Its translation: CASSQLTGAEYEQYF.

This clonotype appeared a few times. Since a much larger clone is just one base distant, this may be a read error. The V call is TRBV20-1, the J call TRBJ2-3; weak D call: TRBD2 (6 bases). The CDR3 runs to 13 residues. CDR1 DFQATT and CDR2 SNEGSKA come from the germline V gene (reference sequence). CDR3 region: CNAVRDSQDTQYF. The CDR3 nucleotides read TGCAATGCGGTCCGGGACTCCCAAGATACGCAGTATTTT.